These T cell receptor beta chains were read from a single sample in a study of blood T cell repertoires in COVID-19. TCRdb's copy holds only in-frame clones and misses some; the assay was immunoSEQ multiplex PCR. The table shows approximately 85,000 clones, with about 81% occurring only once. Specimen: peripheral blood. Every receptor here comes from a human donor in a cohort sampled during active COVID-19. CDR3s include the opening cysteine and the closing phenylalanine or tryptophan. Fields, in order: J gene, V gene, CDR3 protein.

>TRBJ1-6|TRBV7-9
CASSQVRDSPLHF
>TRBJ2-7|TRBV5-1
CASSLGGGTYEQYF
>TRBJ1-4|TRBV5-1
CASSLVEDRGMAEKLFF
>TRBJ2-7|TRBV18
CASSLTPGRDYEQYF
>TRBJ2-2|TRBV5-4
CASSPEDSIAGELFF
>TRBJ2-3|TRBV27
CASSLGLDRDTQYF
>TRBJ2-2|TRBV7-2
CASSASLRTGELFF
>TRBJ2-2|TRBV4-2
CASSQATSGGNTGELFF
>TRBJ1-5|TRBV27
CASRPPGGWNQPQHF
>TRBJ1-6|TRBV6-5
CASSYSGQGYNSPLHF
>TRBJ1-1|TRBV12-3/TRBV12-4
CASMGTGNTEAFF
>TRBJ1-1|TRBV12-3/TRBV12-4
CASSWSANTEAFF
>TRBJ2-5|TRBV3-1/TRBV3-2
CASSLGLAGGQETQYF
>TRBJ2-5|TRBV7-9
CASSTRGMRETQYF
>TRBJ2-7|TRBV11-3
CASSLGQGNEQYF
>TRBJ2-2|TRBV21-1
CASREGQQNTGELFF
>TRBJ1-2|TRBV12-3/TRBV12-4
CASQGVYGYTF
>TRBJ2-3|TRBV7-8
CASSPGLGTQYF
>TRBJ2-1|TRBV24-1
CATSEARSSYNEQFF
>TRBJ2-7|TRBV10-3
CAISERGYEQYF
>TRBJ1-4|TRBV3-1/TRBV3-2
CASRSGSQGEKLFF
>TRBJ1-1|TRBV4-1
CASSQNRGQRTEAFF
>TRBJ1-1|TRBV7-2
CASSFHWNTEAFF
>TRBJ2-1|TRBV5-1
CASSLVGLSYNEQFF
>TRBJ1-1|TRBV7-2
CASSSTGSGTEAFF
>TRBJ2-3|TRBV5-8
CASSPRQGRGTDTQYF
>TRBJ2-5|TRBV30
CAWSHAGGPNGTQYF
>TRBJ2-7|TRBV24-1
CATSGRQGVTYEQYF
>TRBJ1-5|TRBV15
CATSRDRAGPQPQHF
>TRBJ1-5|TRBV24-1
CATSVGPWTGGNQPQHF
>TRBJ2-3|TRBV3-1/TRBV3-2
CASSRRGAGTDTQYF
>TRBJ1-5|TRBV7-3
CASSLTGASNQPQHF
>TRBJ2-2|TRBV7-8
CASSLVAGAGTGELFF
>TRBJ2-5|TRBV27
CASSLGGEETQYF
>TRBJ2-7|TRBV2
CASSRLRGGQYEQYF
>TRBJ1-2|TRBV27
CASSPLTAIYGYTF
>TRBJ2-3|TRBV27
CASRTGGRRPDTQYF
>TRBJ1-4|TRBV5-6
CASSFRAGEKLFF
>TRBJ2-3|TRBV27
CASSPRLYTDTQYF
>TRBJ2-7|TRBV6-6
CASNKNRADPEQYF
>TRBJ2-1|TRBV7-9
CASSFWDREQFF
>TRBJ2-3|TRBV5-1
CASSLEGQGRSTDTQYF
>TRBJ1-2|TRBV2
CASRLTGAQVYGYTF
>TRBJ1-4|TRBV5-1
CASSLGGTGGEKLFF
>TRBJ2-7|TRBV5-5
CASSRPGESSYEQYF
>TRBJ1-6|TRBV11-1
CASGPGHLNSPLHF
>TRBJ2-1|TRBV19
CASRKDSGSYNEQFF
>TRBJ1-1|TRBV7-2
CASSKDRGLTEAFF
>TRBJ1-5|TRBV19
CASSIRGTARLNQPQHF